This entry is about one T cell receptor beta chain. No antigen is known for it. CD4+ T cells from unexposed donors were obtained before the COVID-19 pandemic (2011-2018). CD4+ T cells were isolated from the cells after around 9 days of culture. Cells permitting, SARS-CoV-2 S/N and four cold-coronavirus spikes were tested on unexposed-donor CD4+ T cells. These data come from a study of CD4 T cells in relation to SARS-CoV-2 and coronaviruses. Germline loops: CDR1 SNHLY, CDR2 FYNNEI. V lost 1 base and J lost 1, with 10 bases in between. This CDR3 comprises 15 residues. Measured with immunoSEQ multiplex PCR; TCRdb has only the in-frame clones, and not every one. The data show approximately 26,000 clones, just under 75% seen once.

The V gene is TRBV2, the J gene TRBJ1-2; no definite D call. The source material was CD4+ T cells from PBMCs, cultured in vitro. This receptor was taken from a human donor in good health. The DNA of the CDR3 is TGTGCCAGCAGTGAAGGCTTCTGGGGTAACTATGGCTACACCTTC. It encodes CASSEGFWGNYGYTF.